This T cell receptor (beta chain) is from a study of T-cell reconstitution after alpha-beta-depleted transplantation in children. Unique molecular identifiers were built into the TCRbeta library. TCRdb analysed the PCR reads with MiXCR anew, one entry per CDR3 protein. Of fewer than 700,000 distinct CDR3 sequences listed, around 13% are singletons. Trimming cost V 1 base and J 1 base, with 13 bases left between them. CDR1 and CDR2 from the germline V gene are MDHEN and SYDVKM. This CDR3 has 16 amino acids. This clonotype was recorded a few times. Its target is not known. Study observations and caveats: It was newly produced T cells that mostly accounted for T-cell counts and diversity one year after transplant.

Specimen: PBMCs, mostly from graft donor cells, collected 360 days after TCRalphabeta/CD19-depleted stem cell transplant. The origin of this receptor is a male patient aged 10 to 17 who had a stem cell transplant for acute myeloid leukemia, so the T cells may come from the graft donor. The chain is built from TRBV28 and TRBJ1-2; D is ambiguous. CDR3 amino acids: CASSLFTRTHNYGYTF. The CDR3 bases are TGTGCCAGCAGTTTATTTACTAGGACTCATAACTATGGCTACACCTTC.